What follows are 14 T cell receptor beta chains derived from one specimen sequenced in a study of CD4 T cells in relation to SARS-CoV-2 and coronaviruses. Unexposed donor CD4+ T cells date from about 2011-2018, before the COVID-19 pandemic. The table came from immunoSEQ multiplex PCR; TCRdb's copy has only in-frame clones and leaves some out. The sample lists some 70,000 clones; 85% to 95% were seen once. Sequencing was done on a sample of naive CD4+ T cells from PBMCs. Subset: naive CD4+ T cells isolated by negative enrichment. The receptors come from a human donor in good health.

The chain couples TRBV5-1 to TRBJ2-7; TRBD2 matches 13 bases. Germline assignment: CDR1 SGHRS and CDR2 YFSETQ. This CDR3 comprises 16 residues. J lost 5 bases, V lost 5 bases, and 10 bases had no gene match. The CDR3 sequence is CASRRDIGLAGDEQYF. CDR3 in DNA: TGCGCCAGCAGACGGGATATTGGACTAGCGGGAGACGAGCAGTACTTC.

This clone was seen a single time. Here the CDR3 DNA reads TGTGCCAGCAGCTTACAGTCTAATGAAAAACTGTTTTTT. It specifies CASSLQSNEKLFF. The rearrangement joins TRBV7-9 to TRBJ1-4; D is ambiguous. The CDR3 spans 13 residues. Germline loops: CDR1 SEHNR, CDR2 FQNEAQ (reference sequence). V lost 2 bases and J lost 3, with 4 bases in between.

The genes are TRBV19 and TRBJ1-5; D possibly corresponds to TRBD1 (5 bases). Germline loops: CDR1 LNHDA, CDR2 SQIVND (reference sequence). Deletions cut 4 bases from V and 0 bases from J, with 13 bases between. The CDR3 spans 16 residues. Here the CDR3 reads CASSRGTAASNQPQHF. In nucleotides, the CDR3 is TGTGCCAGTAGTAGAGGGACGGCGGCTAGCAATCAGCCCCAGCATTTT.

This rearrangement joins TRBV6-5 to TRBJ1-5; the D gene is possibly TRBD1 (6 bases). Germline V CDR1 and CDR2: MNHEY, SVGAGI. Trimming removed 6 bases at V and 1 base at J, with 13 bases between. This CDR3 contains 15 residues. The CDR3 is CASSANRESNQPQHF. CDR3 sequence (DNA): TGTGCCAGCAGCGCCAACAGGGAAAGCAATCAGCCCCAGCATTTT.

The rearrangement joins TRBV7-6 to TRBJ2-5; 9 bases fit TRBD2. Germline V CDR1 and CDR2: SGHVS, FNYEAQ. The CDR3 contains 15 residues. Unmatched junction bases numbered 3, after V lost 1 base and J lost 3 bases. Here the CDR3 reads CASSLVPSGEETQYF. In DNA, the CDR3 is TGTGCCAGCAGCTTAGTCCCTAGCGGGGAAGAGACCCAGTACTTC. The whole variable domain, filled in from reference TRBV7-6 and TRBJ2-5, reads GAGVSQSPRYKVTKRGQDVALRCDPISGHVSLYWYRQALGQGPEFLTYFNYEAQQDKSGLPNDRFSAERPEGSISTLTIQRTEQRDSAMYRCASSLVPSGEETQYFGPGTRLLVL.

This clone was seen more than once but under ten times. The same CDR3 can be traced to other DNA sequences in this sample. The gene calls are TRBV19 and TRBJ1-1; 8 nucleotides line up with TRBD1. Per germline, CDR1 LNHDA and CDR2 SQIVND (reference sequence). This CDR3 comprises 14 residues. With 6 bases clipped from V and 1 base from J, the junction kept 4 bases outside the gene matches. Here the CDR3 reads CASRDRATNTEAFF. CDR3 nucleotides: TGTGCCAGTAGGGACAGGGCGACGAACACTGAAGCTTTCTTT.

This chain links TRBV19 with TRBJ2-7, with D possibly matching TRBD2 (5 bases). The V and J ends lost 5 bases and 7 bases respectively, with 15 bases between them. In germline, CDR1 is LNHDA, CDR2 SQIVND (reference sequence). The CDR3 is 13 residues long. CDR3 DNA sequence: TGTGCCAGTAGTCCAAGGACCACGGGGGAGCAGTACTTC. Encoded protein: CASSPRTTGEQYF.

The rearrangement joins TRBV7-9 to TRBJ2-3; D unresolved. CDR1 is SEHNR and CDR2 is FQNEAQ in the germline V gene (reference sequence). Trimming left V 1 base short and J 2 bases short, with 7 bases between. There are 14 residues in the CDR3. CDR3 sequence reads: CASSLVGNTDTQYF. The CDR3 DNA sequence: TGTGCCAGCAGCTTAGTAGGTAACACAGATACGCAGTATTTT.

The chain combines TRBV21-1 with TRBJ2-1; the table assigns TRBD1, which was not confirmed against the DNA. TRBV21-1 is tagged as a pseudogene. This CDR3 is 16 amino acids long. In nucleotides, the CDR3 is TGTGCCAGCAGATACAAAGTCGGGTTGGGGCCGGATGAGCAGTTCTTC. It specifies CASRYKVGLGPDEQFF.

V usage is TRBV27 and J usage is TRBJ1-5, with TRBD1 identical over 9 bases. In germline, CDR1 is MNHEY, CDR2 SMNVEV (reference sequence). V shed 5 bases and J 2 bases; nucleotides not matched to a gene: 4. The CDR3 has 15 amino acids. As DNA, the CDR3 is TGTGCCAGCAGTCAAACAGGGGGCGGCAATCAGCCCCAGCATTTT. Translating it yields CASSQTGGGNQPQHF.

The CDR3: CASSQDWRETQYF. The CDR3 nucleotides read TGCGCCAGCAGCCAAGATTGGAGAGAGACCCAGTACTTC. The chain uses TRBV4-3 and TRBJ2-5; D gene uncertain. V was shortened by 0 bases and J by 4 bases, with 6 bases between the two germline ends. The CDR3 covers 13 residues. The germline V gene has CDR1 LGHNA and CDR2 YSLEER.

The rearrangement joins TRBV5-6 to TRBJ1-4; D call uncertain. V lost 4 bases and J 4 bases, leaving 17 bases between the germline ends. The germline V gene has CDR1 SGHDT and CDR2 YYEEEE. CDR3 length: 16 amino acids. CDR3 DNA sequence: TGTGCCAGCAGCCGAGAGTCCGGGGAAGTTAATGAAAAACTGTTTTTT. Its translation: CASSRESGEVNEKLFF.

This sequence joins TRBV9 and TRBJ1-2; no firm D call. The CDR3 runs to 15 residues. V was clipped by 0 bases and J by 3 bases, with 12 bases between them. Per germline, CDR1 SGDLS and CDR2 YYNGEE. The CDR3 protein is CASSVEGKGHYGYTF. The CDR3 coding sequence is TGTGCCAGCAGCGTAGAGGGCAAGGGCCACTATGGCTACACCTTC.

J is TRBJ1-6 and V is TRBV7-3; D gene unclear. The CDR3 has 12 residues. Germline V gene sequence: CDR1 SGHTA, CDR2 FQGTGA. V gave up 2 bases and J gave up 10 bases, with 6 bases separating them. The CDR3 loop is CASSLGRSPLHF. The DNA for the CDR3 is TGTGCCAGCAGCTTAGGTCGCTCACCCCTCCACTTT.